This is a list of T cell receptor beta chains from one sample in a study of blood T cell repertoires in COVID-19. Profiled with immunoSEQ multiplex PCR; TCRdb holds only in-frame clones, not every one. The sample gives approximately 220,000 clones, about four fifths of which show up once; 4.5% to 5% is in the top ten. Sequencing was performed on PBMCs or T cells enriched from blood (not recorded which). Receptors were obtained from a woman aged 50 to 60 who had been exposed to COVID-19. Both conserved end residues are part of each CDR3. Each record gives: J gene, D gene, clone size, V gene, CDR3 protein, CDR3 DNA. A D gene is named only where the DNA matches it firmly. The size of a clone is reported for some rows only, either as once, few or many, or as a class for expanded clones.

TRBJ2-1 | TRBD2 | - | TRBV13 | CASSPPRWGGRRTYNEQFF | TGTGCCAGCAGCCCTCCTAGATGGGGGGGAAGAAGAACCTACAATGAGCAGTTCTTC
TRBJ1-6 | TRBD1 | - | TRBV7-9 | CASSFTTGTANSPLHF | TGTGCCAGCAGCTTTACCACCGGGACAGCGAATTCACCCCTCCACTTT
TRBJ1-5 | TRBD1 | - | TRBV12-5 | CASGLDVGQGANQPQHF | TGTGCTAGTGGTTTGGACGTGGGCCAGGGGGCTAATCAGCCCCAGCATTTT
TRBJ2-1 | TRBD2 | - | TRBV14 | CASSPLQLAGDDEQFF | TGTGCCAGCAGCCCCCTTCAACTAGCGGGGGATGATGAGCAGTTCTTC
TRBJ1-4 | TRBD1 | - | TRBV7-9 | CASSLWDSGEKLFF | TGTGCCAGCAGCTTGTGGGACAGCGGAGAAAAACTGTTTTTT
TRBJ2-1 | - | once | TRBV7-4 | CATRQEFYNEQFF | TGTGCCACCCGACAGGAATTTTACAATGAGCAGTTCTTC
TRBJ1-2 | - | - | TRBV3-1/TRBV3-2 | CASSQVTGRGDGYTF | TGTGCCAGCAGCCAAGTTACAGGGAGAGGTGATGGCTACACCTTC
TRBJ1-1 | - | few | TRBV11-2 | CSSGKNTEAFF | TGTTCGTCGGGGAAGAACACTGAAGCTTTCTTT
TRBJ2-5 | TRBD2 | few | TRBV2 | CASRLLAGAGETQYF | TGTGCCAGCAGGCTACTAGCGGGGGCGGGAGAGACCCAGTACTTC
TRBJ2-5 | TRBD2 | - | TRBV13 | CASSLRTSGGPGETQYF | TGTGCCAGCAGCCTCCGGACTAGCGGGGGCCCAGGGGAGACCCAGTACTTC
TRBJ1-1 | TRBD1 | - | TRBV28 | CASSFSGGSEAFF | TGTGCCAGCAGTTTTTCAGGGGGAAGTGAAGCTTTCTTT
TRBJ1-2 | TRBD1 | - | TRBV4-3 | CASSPSDRGTYYGYTF | TGCGCCAGCAGCCCTTCGGACAGGGGGACTTACTATGGCTACACCTTC
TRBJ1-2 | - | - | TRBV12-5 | CASGLVRRSGEVDYGYTF | TGTGCTAGTGGTTTGGTACGACGGAGTGGTGAAGTCGACTATGGCTACACCTTC
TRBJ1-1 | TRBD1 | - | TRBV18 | CASSLGTGWGTEAFF | TGTGCCAGCTCACTCGGGACAGGGTGGGGTACTGAAGCTTTCTTT
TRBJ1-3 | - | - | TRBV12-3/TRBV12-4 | CASSLGEAIYF | TGTGCCAGCAGTTTAGGGGAGGCCATATATTTT
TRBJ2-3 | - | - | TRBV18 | CASSPPAGPDTQYF | TGTGCCAGCTCACCACCGGCGGGGCCAGATACGCAGTATTTT
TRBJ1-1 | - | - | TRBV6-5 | CASRDRRNTEAFF | TGTGCCAGCAGAGACAGGAGAAACACTGAAGCTTTCTTT
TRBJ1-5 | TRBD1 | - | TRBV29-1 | CSAGTANQPQHF | TGCAGCGCTGGGACAGCAAATCAGCCCCAGCATTTT
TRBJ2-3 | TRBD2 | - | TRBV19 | CASTPTSGYTDTQYF | TGTGCCAGTACTCCGACTAGCGGTTACACAGATACGCAGTATTTT
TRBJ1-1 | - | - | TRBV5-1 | CASSYDRNTEAFF | TGCGCCAGCAGTTATGACAGGAACACTGAAGCTTTCTTT
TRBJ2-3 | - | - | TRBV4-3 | CATSGQGYGTDTQYF | TGCGCCACCTCGGGTCAGGGATATGGAACAGATACGCAGTATTTT
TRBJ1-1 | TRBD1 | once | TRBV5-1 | CASRLQGSTEAFF | TGCGCCAGCAGGCTACAGGGGAGTACTGAAGCTTTCTTT
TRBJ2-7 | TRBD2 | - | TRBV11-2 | CASSRRGDSTVKQYF | TGTGCCAGCAGCCGACGGGGGGATTCCACGGTAAAGCAGTACTTC
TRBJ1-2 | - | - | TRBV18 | CASSPEATAVLYGYTF | TGTGCCAGCTCCCCGGAAGCGACGGCCGTACTGTATGGCTACACCTTC
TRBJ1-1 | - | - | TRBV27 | CASSFKREGRGAFF | TGTGCCAGCAGTTTTAAGAGGGAGGGCCGAGGAGCTTTCTTT
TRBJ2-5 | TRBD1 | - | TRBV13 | CASSRSRTGAGETQYF | TGTGCCAGCAGCCGAAGCCGGACAGGGGCGGGGGAGACCCAGTACTTC
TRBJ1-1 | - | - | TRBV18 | CASSPLAGEAEAFF | TGTGCCAGCTCACCACTCGCGGGGGAGGCTGAAGCTTTCTTT
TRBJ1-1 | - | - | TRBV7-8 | CASSLRSRLFDTEAFF | TGTGCCAGCAGCTTAAGGAGTCGGCTTTTCGACACTGAAGCTTTCTTT
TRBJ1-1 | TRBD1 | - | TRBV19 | CASSIYRGTEAFF | TGTGCCAGTAGTATTTACAGGGGCACTGAAGCTTTCTTT
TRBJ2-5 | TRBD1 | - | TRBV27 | CASRDRARETQYF | TGTGCCAGCAGGGACAGGGCGAGGGAGACCCAGTACTTC
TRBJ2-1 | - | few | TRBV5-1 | CASSRDKAGSNEQFF | TGCGCCAGCAGTCGAGACAAGGCGGGATCCAATGAGCAGTTCTTC
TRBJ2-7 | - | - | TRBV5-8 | CASSLENGQGFSYEQYF | TGTGCCAGCAGCTTGGAAAACGGGCAGGGGTTCTCCTACGAGCAGTACTTC
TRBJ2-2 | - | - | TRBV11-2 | CASSPGNTGELFF | TGTGCCAGCAGCCCGGGAAACACCGGGGAGCTGTTTTTT
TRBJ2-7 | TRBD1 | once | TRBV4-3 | CASSQDYRDSPYEQYF | TGCGCCAGCAGCCAGGATTACCGGGACAGCCCCTACGAGCAGTACTTC
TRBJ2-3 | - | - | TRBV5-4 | CASSLPGPGTDTQYF | TGTGCCAGCAGCTTGCCCGGGCCGGGGACAGATACGCAGTATTTT
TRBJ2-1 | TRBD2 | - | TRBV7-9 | CASSISGGAYNEQFF | TGTGCCAGCAGCATCAGCGGGGGGGCCTACAATGAGCAGTTCTTC
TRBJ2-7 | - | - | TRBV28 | CASSTTRVSSYYEQYF | TGTGCCAGCAGTACGACCAGGGTATCCTCTTATTACGAGCAGTACTTC
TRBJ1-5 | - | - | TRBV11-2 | CASSLDYGNQPQHF | TGTGCCAGCAGCTTAGACTACGGCAATCAGCCCCAGCATTTT
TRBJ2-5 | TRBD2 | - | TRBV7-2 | CASSLGATSVQETQYF | TGTGCCAGCAGCTTAGGCGCGACTAGCGTACAAGAGACCCAGTACTTC
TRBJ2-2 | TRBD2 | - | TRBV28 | CASNPYPASGFPGELFF | TGTGCCAGCAACCCATATCCCGCTAGCGGGTTCCCCGGGGAGCTGTTTTTT
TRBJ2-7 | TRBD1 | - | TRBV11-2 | CASSLQDRVKQYF | TGTGCCAGCAGCTTACAGGACAGGGTAAAACAGTACTTC
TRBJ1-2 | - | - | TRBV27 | CASSLSKGNYGYTF | TGTGCCAGCAGTTTATCGAAGGGGAACTATGGCTACACCTTC
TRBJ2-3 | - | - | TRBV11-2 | CATGEDTQYF | TGTGCCACCGGGGAAGATACGCAGTATTTT
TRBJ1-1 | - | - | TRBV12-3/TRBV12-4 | CASSLGANTEAFF | TGTGCCAGCAGTTTAGGAGCTAACACTGAAGCTTTCTTT
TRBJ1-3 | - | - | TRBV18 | CAAGGSGPGNTIYF | TGTGCAGCCGGCGGCAGCGGGCCTGGAAACACCATATATTTT
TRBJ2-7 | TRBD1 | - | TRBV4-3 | CASSRATGGRQYF | TGCGCCAGCAGCCGAGCCACAGGGGGTCGGCAGTACTTC
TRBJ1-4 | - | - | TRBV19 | CASSIVENEKLFF | TGTGCCAGTAGTATAGTGGAGAATGAAAAACTGTTTTTT
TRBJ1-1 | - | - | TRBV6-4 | CASSESWGNTEAFF | TGTGCCAGCAGTGAGAGTTGGGGCAACACTGAAGCTTTCTTT
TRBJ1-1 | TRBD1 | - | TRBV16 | CASSQWGQVNTEAFF | TGTGCCAGCAGCCAATGGGGACAGGTGAACACTGAAGCTTTCTTT
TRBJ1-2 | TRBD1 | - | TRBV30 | CASAPPHSQGDYGYTF | TGTGCCTCTGCTCCCCCCCATTCACAGGGGGACTATGGCTACACCTTC
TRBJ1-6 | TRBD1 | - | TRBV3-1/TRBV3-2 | CASSQGRQGRALHF | TGTGCCAGCAGCCAAGGAAGACAGGGGAGGGCCCTCCACTTT
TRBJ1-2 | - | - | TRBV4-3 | CASSQRTTNGGYTF | TGCGCCAGCAGCCAACGTACAACGAATGGCGGCTACACCTTC
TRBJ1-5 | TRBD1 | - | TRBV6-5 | CASTVTGGLRAQHF | TGTGCCAGCACGGTGACAGGGGGACTTCGGGCCCAGCATTTT
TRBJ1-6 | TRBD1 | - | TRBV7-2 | CASSLSPGGSNSPLHF | TGTGCCAGCAGCTTAAGTCCAGGGGGAAGTAATTCACCCCTCCACTTT
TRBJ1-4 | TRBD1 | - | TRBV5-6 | CASSLTGTAEKLFF | TGTGCCAGCAGCTTGACAGGGACAGCCGAAAAACTGTTTTTT
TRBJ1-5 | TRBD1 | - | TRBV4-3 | CASSQGRGTYQPQHF | TGCGCCAGCAGCCAAGGCAGGGGGACTTATCAGCCCCAGCATTTT
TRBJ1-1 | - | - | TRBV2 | CASSLQGTEAFF | TGTGCCAGCAGTTTACAGGGAACTGAAGCTTTCTTT
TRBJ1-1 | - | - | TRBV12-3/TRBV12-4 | CASTLGAGKAFF | TGTGCCAGCACCCTAGGGGCAGGTAAAGCTTTCTTT
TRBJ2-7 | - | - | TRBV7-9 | CASSPGASYEQYF | TGTGCCAGCAGCCCTGGAGCCTCCTACGAGCAGTACTTC
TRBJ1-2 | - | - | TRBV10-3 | CAISDSPGGGYTF | TGTGCCATCAGTGATTCCCCTGGGGGGGGCTACACCTTC